The 4 T cell receptor beta chains below all came from one sample that was sequenced in a study of T cells in Graves' hyperthyroidism and ophthalmopathy. Regions amplified from RNA transcripts were the TCR beta CDR3 regions. RT-PCR in the first round (using the HTBI primer set) targeted the TCR CDR3. TCRdb called the multiplex PCR reads again in MiXCR, with one record for every CDR3 protein. The data contain approximately 700,000 distinct CDR3 sequences, about 45% of them singletons. Sequenced material: peripheral blood or thyroid tissue (not recorded which). The receptors were gathered from an adult man with Graves' disease, either hyperthyroidism or ophthalmopathy (not recorded which).

This clonotype was detected only a few times. The chain couples TRBV5-1 to TRBJ2-7, with D unclear. The CDR3 length is 13 residues. V lost 3 bases and J 3 bases, leaving 10 bases between the germline ends. Germline V gives CDR1 SGHRS, CDR2 YFSETQ. The CDR3 region has the DNA TGCGCCAGCAGCTCCGATACCCTCTACGAGCAGTACTTC. Protein product: CASSSDTLYEQYF.

With respect to this clonotype: With a much larger clone just one base away, this may be a read error. The CDR3 sequence: CASTLGPATDEKLFF. In nucleotides, the CDR3 is TGTGCCAGCACCTTAGGGCCTGCAACTGATGAAAAACTGTTTTTT. The V gene is TRBV2, the J gene TRBJ1-4; D call uncertain. CDR1 SNHLY and CDR2 FYNNEI come from the germline V gene. The CDR3 consists of 15 residues.

This clonotype was seen many times. The chain recombines TRBV7-9 with TRBJ1-6; D uncertain. With 3 bases removed from V and 9 bases from J, the gap between germline ends came to 15 bases. The CDR3 consists of 15 residues. Germline assignment: CDR1 SEHNR and CDR2 FQNEAQ (reference sequence). This chain's CDR3 is CASSLAGGQVSPLHF. The CDR3 DNA sequence: TGTGCCAGCAGCTTGGCCGGTGGGCAGGTTTCACCCCTCCACTTT.

The chain uses TRBV20-1 and TRBJ2-7; D perhaps matches TRBD2 (6 bases). The CDR3 sequence is 14 residues long. Germline V gene data show CDR1 as DFQATT and CDR2 as SNEGSKA (reference sequence). Trimming removed 6 bases from V and 2 bases from J, with 17 bases in between. CDR3 bases: TGCAGTGCCCCGCTAAAGGGACTGCCCTACGAGCAGTACTTC. Its protein is CSAPLKGLPYEQYF.